This TCR beta chain was sequenced during a study of regulatory T cells in long-lasting Graves disease. Points from the study as a whole: Among persistent patients, a larger number of public clonotypes were shared (2,741) than among newly diagnosed patients (about 950).

This clonotype was counted many times. Its antigen is unknown. HTBI primers from iRepertoire and Arm-PCR of CDR3 regions yielded the TCR beta libraries. A single record per CDR3 protein comes from TCRdb applying MiXCR to the multiplex PCR reads. The sample carries about 420,000 distinct CDR3 sequences, roughly 17% recorded once. Time point: newly diagnosed GD, antithyroid drugs for less than 3 months. Construction of the TCR library relied on RNA isolated from PBMCs. About 8.8 milliliters of peripheral blood went into EDTA tubes. V shed 5 bases and J 3 bases; nucleotides not matched to a gene: 0. The length of the CDR3 is 13 residues. The germline V gene encodes CDR1 MDHEN and CDR2 SYDVKM. The same data also went into a second study, on T cells in Graves' hyperthyroidism and ophthalmopathy. That source adds: Clinical symptoms, serum thyroxine, TRAb, thyroid ultrasound and orbital computed tomography established diagnosis.

Material: peripheral blood mononuclear cells (PBMCs), obtained at new diagnosis, from a patient treated with antithyroid drugs. The TCR originated in a young woman with Graves disease. The chain combines TRBV28 with TRBJ2-3; 9 positions match TRBD2. CDR3 loop: CASSSGRTDTQYF. CDR3 DNA: TGTGCCAGCAGTAGCGGGAGGACAGATACGCAGTATTTT. Full variable domain (remainder filled in from reference TRBV28 and TRBJ2-3): DVKVTQSSRYLVKRTGEKVFLECVQDMDHENMFWYRQDPGLGLRLIYFSYDVKMKEKGDIPEGYSVSREKKERFSLILESASTNQTSMYLCASSSGRTDTQYFGPGTRLTVL.